The next 26 T cell receptor beta chains were all read from a single sample in a study of blood T cell repertoires in COVID-19 (dated by TCRdb to 2018 to 2021). Library construction relied on the immunoSEQ multiplex PCR assay. TCRdb took this table from immuneACCESS and kept in-frame rearrangements with V and J called. Such tables lack part of the clones; where checked against another copy, unresolved V genes explain under half of the gap, and the rest is unexplained. The sample table holds a few hundred thousand clones, of which roughly 85% were seen once. Less than 5.5% of the sample is held by the ten biggest clonotypes. Sequencing was performed on PBMCs or T cells enriched from blood (not recorded which). All receptors come from a man in his forties or fifties who had been exposed to COVID-19.

This clone has a single count. The J gene is TRBJ2-3, the V gene TRBV15, with D perhaps matching TRBD2 (6 bases). Germline V lookup: CDR1 LNHNV, CDR2 YYDKDF (reference sequence). CDR3 length: 15 amino acids. Trimming took off 3 bases at V and 5 bases at J, with 15 bases between the two ends. DNA of the CDR3: TGTGCCACCAGCAGGCGCGGGGTGGGGGTAGATACGCAGTATTTT. Amino acids: CATSRRGVGVDTQYF.

The chain recombines TRBV6-5 with TRBJ2-3, with a weak D call TRBD2 (5 bases). Germline V gene data show CDR1 as MNHEY and CDR2 as SVGAGI. This CDR3 is 14 amino acids long. The CDR3 nucleotides are TGTGCTCATATGGCGGGCGGAAGCACAGATACGCAGTATTTT. Translated, it gives CAHMAGGSTDTQYF.

The chain recombines TRBV19 with TRBJ2-3; no definite D call. This CDR3 comprises 14 residues. Per the germline V gene, CDR1 is LNHDA and CDR2 is SQIVND (reference sequence). V lost 0 bases, J lost 8 bases, and 12 bases lay in between. The CDR3 DNA reads TGTGCCAGTAGTATAGAAGGAGTTCGAGGTACGCAGTATTTT. This translates into CASSIEGVRGTQYF.

The V call is TRBV9, the J call TRBJ2-3; TRBD1 matches 7 bases. CDR1 and CDR2 (germline): SGDLS, YYNGEE. V lost 1 base to trimming and J lost 2 bases; unmatched junction nucleotides: 4. The CDR3 runs to 15 residues. The CDR3, as DNA: TGTGCCAGCAGCGTATGGGACAGACACACAGATACGCAGTATTTT. It is translated as CASSVWDRHTDTQYF. Full variable domain (missing parts from reference TRBV9 and TRBJ2-3): DSGVTQTPKHLITATGQRVTLRCSPRSGDLSVYWYQQSLDQGLQFLIQYYNGEERAKGNILERFSAQQFPDLHSELNLSSLELGDSALYFCASSVWDRHTDTQYFGPGTRLTVL.

A word on this clone: A junction boundary mismatches the germline segment, possibly from a read error. The chain couples TRBV7-7 to TRBJ2-1; 11 bases line up with TRBD2. This CDR3 is built from 15 residues. Per the germline V gene, CDR1 is SSHAT and CDR2 is FNYEAQ (reference sequence). CDR3 protein: CASSLALAGDNEQFF. The CDR3 nucleotides read TGTGCTAGCAGCTTAGCACTAGCGGGAGATAATGAGCAGTTCTTC.

In its sample, this clone was seen a few times. This sequence joins TRBV7-9 and TRBJ2-5; 11 bases map to TRBD2. CDR3 length: 15 amino acids. The V gene end was trimmed by 5 bases and the J gene end by 1 base; junction bases not matched to a gene: 3. Germline CDR1 is SEHNR and CDR2 is FQNEAQ (reference sequence). CDR3 sequence: CASSRLAGIQETQYF. In DNA, the CDR3 is TGTGCCAGCAGCAGACTAGCGGGGATCCAAGAGACCCAGTACTTC.

The V gene is TRBV9, the J gene TRBJ1-4; D is uncertain. The V end was cut by 4 bases, the J end by 0 bases, with 10 bases between. Germline V gene data show CDR1 as SGDLS and CDR2 as YYNGEE. The CDR3 is made up of 15 amino acids. The CDR3 protein is CASSTLGATNEKLFF. The CDR3 DNA sequence: TGTGCCAGCAGCACCCTCGGGGCAACTAATGAAAAACTGTTTTTT. Complete variable domain (other parts from reference TRBV9 and TRBJ1-4): DSGVTQTPKHLITATGQRVTLRCSPRSGDLSVYWYQQSLDQGLQFLIQYYNGEERAKGNILERFSAQQFPDLHSELNLSSLELGDSALYFCASSTLGATNEKLFFGSGTQLSVL.

The chain has TRBV12-3 or TRBV12-4 and TRBJ1-2; 7 nucleotides align to TRBD1. The CDR3 is 12 amino acids. With V trimmed by 4 bases and J by 5 bases, 1 base remained unmatched. As DNA, the CDR3 is TGTGCCAGCAGTTGGGACAGTTATGGCTACACCTTC. Residues: CASSWDSYGYTF.

V gene TRBV12-5 combines with J gene TRBJ2-1, with a possible D match to TRBD1 (7 bases). Germline CDR1 reads LGHNT; CDR2 reads FRNRAP. The CDR3 sequence is 15 residues long. Trimming removed 3 bases from V and 4 bases from J, with 13 bases in between. CDR3 in DNA: TGTGCTAGTGGTTTTGGAGGGGGCGTATACAATGAGCAGTTCTTC. This gives the protein CASGFGGGVYNEQFF.

CDR3 residues: CASSQDHGGNTIYF. DNA for the CDR3: TGTGCCAGCAGCCAAGACCACGGGGGAAACACCATATATTTT. This sequence joins TRBV7-6 and TRBJ1-3; D is uncertain. The CDR3 consists of 14 residues. Germline lookup yields CDR1 SGHVS and CDR2 FNYEAQ. Trimming removed 5 bases from V and 4 bases from J, with 12 bases in between. Supplemented by reference TRBV7-6 and TRBJ1-3, the full variable domain reads GAGVSQSPRYKVTKRGQDVALRCDPISGHVSLYWYRQALGQGPEFLTYFNYEAQQDKSGLPNDRFSAERPEGSISTLTIQRTEQRDSAMYRCASSQDHGGNTIYFGEGSWLTVV.

V is TRBV18 and J is TRBJ1-1; a possible D gene is TRBD1 (6 bases). Per germline, CDR1 KGHSH and CDR2 LQKENI. V gave up 5 bases and J gave up 1 base, with 14 bases separating them. The CDR3 is 15 residues long. CDR3 sequence reads: CASSDPGTPNTEAFF. The CDR3 DNA reads TGTGCCAGCTCAGATCCCGGGACACCGAACACTGAAGCTTTCTTT.

The chain recombines TRBV5-6 with TRBJ2-7; the D gene is possibly TRBD2 (6 bases). Deletions cut 4 bases from V and 1 base from J, with 9 bases between. CDR1 is SGHDT, CDR2 YYEEEE, per germline. This CDR3 spans 13 amino acids. CDR3 region: CASSPEGSYEQYF. The CDR3 DNA follows: TGTGCCAGCAGCCCGGAGGGGTCCTACGAGCAGTACTTC.

The chain couples TRBV6-5 to TRBJ2-7; D gene unclear. This CDR3 has 16 amino acids. Germline CDR1 and CDR2: MNHEY and SVGAGI. V was cut by 0 bases and J by 0 bases, with 12 bases left in between. CDR3: CASSYSVSMSSYEQYF. CDR3 DNA sequence: TGTGCCAGCAGTTACTCGGTCTCGATGAGCTCCTACGAGCAGTACTTC.

The chain combines TRBV12-2 with TRBJ2-3; the DNA was not used to check the table's D call, TRBD2. TRBV12-2 is flagged as a pseudogene. This CDR3 comprises 21 residues. CDR3 DNA: TGTGCAAGTCGCTTAAAAGGGTCTGCTAGCGGGAGCGTAGTGGTTACAGATACGCAGTATTTT. Translating gives CASRLKGSASGSVVVTDTQYF.

The chain employs TRBV9 and TRBJ2-5; 9 bases match TRBD2. Germline V gene sequence: CDR1 SGDLS, CDR2 YYNGEE. Trimming removed 2 bases from V and 4 bases from J; junction bases left unmatched: 12. The CDR3 sequence is 17 residues long. CDR3 residues: CASSVEFGGRAGETQYF. CDR3 nucleotide sequence: TGTGCCAGCAGCGTGGAATTCGGCGGGAGGGCCGGAGAGACCCAGTACTTC.

The rearrangement joins TRBV2 to TRBJ2-7, with TRBD1 as a possible D gene (5 bases). The V end lost 5 bases, the J end lost 2 bases, and 10 bases lay between the germline ends. This CDR3 comprises 13 residues. Germline V gene lookup returns CDR1 SNHLY and CDR2 FYNNEI. In DNA, the CDR3 is TGTGCCAGCAGTCCCACAGGTGCCTACGAGCAGTACTTC. Translated: CASSPTGAYEQYF.

The chain employs TRBV6-1 and TRBJ2-3, with D possibly TRBD1 on 5 matching bases. Per the germline V gene, CDR1 is MNHNS and CDR2 is SASEGT. There are 12 residues in the CDR3. V lost 2 bases, J lost 7 bases, and 7 bases lay in between. CDR3 amino acids: CASSERGNTQYF. CDR3 coding DNA: TGTGCCAGCAGTGAAAGGGGAAATACGCAGTATTTT.

V usage is TRBV7-6 and J usage is TRBJ2-5, with a tentative D call TRBD2 (5 bases). The CDR3 totals 16 residues. Trimming left V 5 bases short and J 5 bases short, with 21 bases between. Germline CDR1 is SGHVS and CDR2 is FNYEAQ. CDR3 amino acids: CASSLRGIPLTETQYF. The CDR3 DNA reads TGTGCCAGCAGCCTACGGGGAATCCCGCTAACTGAGACCCAGTACTTC.

On this clone: This sample includes further DNA sequences coding for the same CDR3. This chain's CDR3 is CASSLGVSGNTIYF. DNA for the CDR3: TGCGCCAGCAGCTTGGGAGTATCTGGAAACACCATATATTTT. The J gene is TRBJ1-3, the V gene TRBV5-1; D is undetermined. Trimming pared 0 bases from V and 1 base from J, leaving 5 bases between. This CDR3 has 14 amino acids. From germline, CDR1 is SGHRS and CDR2 YFSETQ. Variable domain in full (rest from reference TRBV5-1 and TRBJ1-3): KAGVTQTPRYLIKTRGQQVTLSCSPISGHRSVSWYQQTPGQGLQFLFEYFSETQRNKGNFPGRFSGRQFSNSRSEMNVSTLELGDSALYLCASSLGVSGNTIYFGEGSWLTVV.

The chain carries TRBV3-1 (or the pseudogene TRBV3-2) and TRBJ1-1; TRBD1 is a possible D gene (6 bases). The CDR3 loop spans 14 amino acids. Germline V CDR1 and CDR2: LGHDT, YNNKEL (reference sequence). Trimming shortened V by 0 bases and J by 10 bases, and 15 bases separated the two germline ends. CDR3 residues: CASSQERGGDGAFF. CDR3 sequence (DNA): TGTGCCAGCAGCCAAGAAAGGGGGGGTGATGGAGCTTTCTTT.

The chain uses TRBV12-5 and TRBJ2-5; D not certain. In germline, CDR1 is LGHNT, CDR2 FRNRAP. This CDR3 spans 12 amino acids. Trimming removed 7 bases from V and 0 bases from J, with 6 bases in between. Here the CDR3 reads CASVRDQETQYF. For the CDR3, the DNA is TGTGCTAGTGTCCGGGACCAAGAGACCCAGTACTTC. Combining the CDR3 with reference TRBV12-5 and TRBJ2-5 gives the whole variable domain DARVTQTPRHKVTEMGQEVTMRCQPILGHNTVFWYRQTMMQGLELLAYFRNRAPLDDSGMPKDRFSAEMPDATLATLKIQPSEPRDSAVYFCASVRDQETQYFGPGTRLLVL.

The V call is TRBV5-6, the J call TRBJ2-1; maybe TRBD2 (6 bases). The V and J ends lost 1 base and 0 bases respectively, with 11 bases between them. Germline lookup yields CDR1 SGHDT and CDR2 YYEEEE. The CDR3 extends over 16 amino acids. The CDR3 coding sequence is TGTGCCAGCAGCTTGTGGAGGGCGAGCTCCTACAATGAGCAGTTCTTC. Protein product: CASSLWRASSYNEQFF.

The CDR3 reads CASMPEYNSPLHF. In nucleotides, the CDR3 is TGTGCCAGCATGCCTGAGTATAATTCACCCCTCCACTTT. The rearrangement uses TRBV6-5 and TRBJ1-6; D is unclear. The CDR3 sequence is 13 residues long. Germline V gene lookup returns CDR1 MNHEY and CDR2 SVGAGI. With 7 bases removed from V and 4 bases from J, the gap between germline ends came to 8 bases.

J is TRBJ2-7 and V is TRBV19, with D possibly matching TRBD1 (6 bases). The CDR3 contains 15 residues. CDR1 and CDR2 (germline): LNHDA, SQIVND (reference sequence). V gave up 3 bases and J gave up 6 bases, with 18 bases separating them. The CDR3 spells CASSIKSGALSEQYF. CDR3 sequence (DNA): TGTGCCAGTAGTATCAAATCAGGGGCCCTCTCCGAGCAGTACTTC. Looking up the rest from reference TRBV19 and TRBJ2-7 gives the full variable domain: DGGITQSPKYLFRKEGQNVTLSCEQNLNHDAMYWYRQDPGQGLRLIYYSQIVNDFQKGDIAEGYSVSREKKESFPLTVTSAQKNPTAFYLCASSIKSGALSEQYFGPGTRLTVT.

V usage is TRBV24-1 and J usage is TRBJ2-7, with 9 bases lining up with TRBD1. This CDR3 region has 15 residues. Germline lookup yields CDR1 KGHDR and CDR2 SFDVKD. Germline trimming cut 3 bases from V and 5 bases from J; bases unmatched to any gene: 7. In DNA form, the CDR3 reads TGTGCCACCAGTGATACAGGGGGCGGATACGACGAGCAGTACTTC. This codes for CATSDTGGGYDEQYF.

The J gene is TRBJ1-1, the V gene TRBV30, with a weak D call TRBD1 (5 bases). Germline V lookup: CDR1 GTSNPN, CDR2 SVGIG (reference sequence). This CDR3 has 12 amino acids. Trimming pared 4 bases from V and 6 bases from J, leaving 12 bases between. CDR3: CAWTGVGAEAFF. The CDR3 region has the DNA TGTGCCTGGACGGGAGTAGGGGCTGAAGCTTTCTTT.